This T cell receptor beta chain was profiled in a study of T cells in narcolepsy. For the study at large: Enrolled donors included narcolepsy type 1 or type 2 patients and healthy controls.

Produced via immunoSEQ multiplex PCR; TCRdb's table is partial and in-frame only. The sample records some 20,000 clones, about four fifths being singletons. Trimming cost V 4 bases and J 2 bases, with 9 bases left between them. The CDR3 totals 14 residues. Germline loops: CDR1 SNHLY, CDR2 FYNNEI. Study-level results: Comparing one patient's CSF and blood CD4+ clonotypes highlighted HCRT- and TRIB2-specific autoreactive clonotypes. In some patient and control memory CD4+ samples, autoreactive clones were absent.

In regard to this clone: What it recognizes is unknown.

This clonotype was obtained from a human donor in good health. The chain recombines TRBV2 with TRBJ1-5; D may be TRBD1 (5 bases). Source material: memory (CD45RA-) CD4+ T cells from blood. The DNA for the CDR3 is TGTGCCAGCAGTGCGGGACCCGGCAATCAGCCCCAGCATTTT. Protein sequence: CASSAGPGNQPQHF. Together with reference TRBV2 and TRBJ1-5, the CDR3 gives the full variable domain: EPEVTQTPSHQVTQMGQEVILRCVPISNHLYFYWYRQILGQKVEFLVSFYNNEISEKSEIFDDQFSVERPDGSNFTLKIRSTKLEDSAMYFCASSAGPGNQPQHFGDGTRLSIL.